Below are 13 T cell receptor beta chains sequenced from a single sample in a study of T cell repertoires in cytomegalovirus infection. Using its own MiXCR run on the reads, TCRdb lists one record per CDR3 protein. The table lists about 310,000 distinct CDR3 sequences, roughly 15% of them singletons. Sequencing was performed on PBMCs. Source of these receptors: a human donor in good health (CMV status not recorded). Some clones in this sample may be carry-over from other donors' samples.

The table lists this clonotype with many counts. V usage is TRBV7-9 and J usage is TRBJ2-5, with a weak D call TRBD1 (6 bases). Trimming removed 5 bases from V and 7 bases from J, with 20 bases in between. The CDR3 spans 15 residues. Germline V lookup: CDR1 SEHNR, CDR2 FQNEAQ (reference sequence). CDR3 region: CASSPDTHPGVTQYF. In nucleotides, the CDR3 is TGTGCCAGCAGCCCAGACACTCACCCAGGGGTGACCCAGTACTTC.

The chain employs TRBV11-2 and TRBJ1-6; tentatively, D is TRBD1 (5 bases). The germline V gene encodes CDR1 SGHAT and CDR2 FQNNGV. This CDR3 is 12 amino acids long. V was pared by 5 bases and J by 11 bases, with 10 bases between. The CDR3 is CASSLWGPPLHF. In DNA form, the CDR3 reads TGTGCCAGCAGCCTCTGGGGCCCACCCCTCCACTTT.

This clonotype was seen a few times. The chain uses TRBV5-1 and TRBJ1-1; TRBD1 matches 8 bases. V was pared by 4 bases and J by 1 base, with 3 bases of the junction left unmatched. Germline V lookup: CDR1 SGHRS, CDR2 YFSETQ. The CDR3 is 14 amino acids. As DNA, the CDR3 is TGCGCCAGCAGCGACGGGACAGGGAACACTGAAGCTTTCTTT. This encodes CASSDGTGNTEAFF.

There are many counts of this clonotype. The chain is built from TRBV11-3 and TRBJ2-1; 11 bases are shared with TRBD2. The CDR3 contains 16 residues. The V gene end was trimmed by 1 base and the J gene end by 6 bases; junction bases not matched to a gene: 5. Germline V gene sequence: CDR1 SGHNT, CDR2 YENEEA. The CDR3 DNA is TGTGCCAGCAGCTTAGGAACTAGCGGGGGTGGCAATGAGCAGTTCTTC. Its translation is CASSLGTSGGGNEQFF. The complete variable domain, with remaining parts taken from reference TRBV11-3 and TRBJ2-1, reads EAGVVQSPRYKIIEKKQPVAFWCNPISGHNTLYWYLQNLGQGPELLIRYENEEAVDDSQLPKDRFSAERLKGVDSTLKIQPAELGDSAVYLCASSLGTSGGGNEQFFGPGTRLTVL.

This clonotype has at least ten counts. CDR3 residues: CASSLQPSSYNEQFF. Written as DNA, the CDR3 is TGTGCCAGCAGCTTACAGCCCAGCTCCTACAATGAGCAGTTCTTC. The gene calls are TRBV7-2 and TRBJ2-1; D gene unclear. The CDR3 is 15 residues long. Germline V gene sequence: CDR1 SGHTA, CDR2 FQGNSA. The ends were cut back, 2 bases at V and 0 bases at J, with 8 bases in the middle.

This clonotype was recorded only once. This sequence joins TRBV28 and TRBJ1-2, with 7 nucleotides matching TRBD1. This CDR3 region has 13 residues. Germline V gene lookup returns CDR1 MDHEN and CDR2 SYDVKM. The V and J ends lost 6 bases and 13 bases, in that order; junction bases with no gene match: 14. CDR3 DNA sequence: TGTGCCAGCAGCCCAGCGGGGGGGACAGAAGTCACCTTC. The encoded protein is CASSPAGGTEVTF.

The V and J genes are TRBV6-6 and TRBJ1-1, with 7 bases aligning to TRBD1. This CDR3 is built from 15 residues. In germline, CDR1 is MNHNY, CDR2 SVGAGI (reference sequence). V trimming: 6 bases; J trimming: 10 bases; junction bases outside the gene matches: 17. The CDR3 bases are TGTGCCAGCAGAGCGACAGGGTTAGACCTGCGCGGAGCTTTCTTT. This codes for CASRATGLDLRGAFF.

Ten or more counts support this clonotype. This rearrangement joins TRBV6-1 to TRBJ2-1; D is possibly TRBD2 (6 bases). Per the germline V gene, CDR1 is MNHNS and CDR2 is SASEGT. The CDR3 consists of 14 residues. The ends were cut back, 1 base at V and 10 bases at J, with 14 bases in the middle. CDR3 region: CASSEGLASTEQFF. The CDR3 coding sequence is TGTGCCAGCAGTGAAGGTCTAGCGAGTACCGAGCAGTTCTTC.

This clonotype occurred many times. The chain joins TRBV5-5 to TRBJ2-1, with 8 nucleotides matching TRBD1. CDR3 length: 15 amino acids. V lost 4 bases to trimming and J lost 2 bases; unmatched junction nucleotides: 5. Germline CDR1 reads SGHKS; CDR2 reads YYEKEE (reference sequence). The CDR3, as DNA: TGTGCCAGCAGCACCTGGACAGGGACCTACAATGAGCAGTTCTTC. Translating gives CASSTWTGTYNEQFF. Supplemented by reference TRBV5-5 and TRBJ2-1, the full variable domain reads DAGVTQSPTHLIKTRGQQVTLRCSPISGHKSVSWYQQVLGQGPQFIFQYYEKEERGRGNFPDRFSARQFPNYSSELNVNALLLGDSALYLCASSTWTGTYNEQFFGPGTRLTVL.

This clonotype was seen at least ten times. The chain couples TRBV4-2 to TRBJ2-3; 7 bases are a match to TRBD2. The CDR3 has 17 amino acids. Trimming took 3 bases from V and 6 from J; bases not matched to a gene: 15. Germline-derived CDR1 and CDR2 are LGHNA and YNFKEQ. CDR3: CASSHDARAGAGDTQYF. CDR3 sequence (DNA): TGTGCCAGCAGCCACGACGCTAGGGCGGGAGCAGGGGATACGCAGTATTTT.

This clonotype was recorded a few times. The CDR3 DNA sequence: TGCGCCAGCAGTGAGATGGGGGGAACAGCTGAAGCTTTCTTT. The encoded protein is CASSEMGGTAEAFF. The genes are TRBV5-1 and TRBJ1-1; D might be TRBD1 (5 bases). V gave up 5 bases and J gave up 6 bases, with 17 bases separating them. This CDR3 has 14 amino acids. CDR1 and CDR2 (germline): SGHRS, YFSETQ. The full variable domain, in which reference TRBV5-1 and TRBJ1-1 provide the parts outside the CDR3, is KAGVTQTPRYLIKTRGQQVTLSCSPISGHRSVSWYQQTPGQGLQFLFEYFSETQRNKGNFPGRFSGRQFSNSRSEMNVSTLELGDSALYLCASSEMGGTAEAFFGQGTRLTVV.

This clonotype turned up a few times. V is TRBV4-1 and J is TRBJ1-6; D not certain. CDR3 length: 15 residues. Trimming shortened V by 4 bases and J by 7 bases, and 14 bases separated the two germline ends. The germline CDR1 and CDR2 sequences are MGHRA and YSYEKL. Here the CDR3 reads CASSPEGQENSPLHF. DNA for the CDR3: TGCGCCAGCAGCCCGGAAGGGCAGGAGAATTCACCCCTCCACTTT.

The table lists this clonotype with a few counts. J is TRBJ2-3 and V is TRBV7-9; D possibly corresponds to TRBD2 (6 bases). The CDR3 contains 15 residues. CDR1 SEHNR and CDR2 FQNEAQ come from the germline V gene (reference sequence). Trimming cost V 0 bases and J 1 base, with 8 bases left between them. CDR3 bases: TGTGCCAGCAGCTTAGCTGTAGCGGGCACAGATACGCAGTATTTT. Translation: CASSLAVAGTDTQYF.